This T cell receptor beta chain was sequenced in a study of blood T cell repertoires in COVID-19. Study-wide background: The cDNA or gDNA used as material had been derived from T cells, B-cell-depleted T cells, or PBMCs.

This CDR3 region has 13 residues. V shed 2 bases and J shed 8 bases, with 10 bases lying between them. Per germline, CDR1 KGHSH and CDR2 LQKENI. Clones were sequenced by immunoSEQ multiplex PCR, and TCRdb holds only the in-frame ones, with some missing. The repertoire holds 30,000 to 40,000 clones, around 87% seen once, with about 2% in the top ten. The sequence came from a man aged 45-65 years with active or convalescent COVID-19. Sequenced sample: peripheral blood. The J gene is TRBJ2-4, the V gene TRBV18; no reliable D call. In DNA form, the CDR3 reads TGTGCCAGCTCACCATCCCAAATAGACATTCAGTACTTC. As protein: CASSPSQIDIQYF.